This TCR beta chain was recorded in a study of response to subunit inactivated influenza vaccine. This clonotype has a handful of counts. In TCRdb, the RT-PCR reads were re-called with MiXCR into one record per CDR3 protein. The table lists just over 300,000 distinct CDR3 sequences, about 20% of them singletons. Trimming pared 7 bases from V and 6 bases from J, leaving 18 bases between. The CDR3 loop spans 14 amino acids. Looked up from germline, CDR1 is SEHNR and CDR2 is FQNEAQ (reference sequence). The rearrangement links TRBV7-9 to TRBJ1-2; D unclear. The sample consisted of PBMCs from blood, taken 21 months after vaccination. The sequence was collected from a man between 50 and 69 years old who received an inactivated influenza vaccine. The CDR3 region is CASTDTVVTHGYTF. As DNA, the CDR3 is TGTGCCAGCACCGACACGGTTGTGACCCATGGCTACACCTTC.